This passage covers 29 T cell receptor beta chains from one sample sequenced in a study of T cell responses to AZD1222 COVID-19 vaccine. Method: immunoSEQ multiplex PCR; TCRdb's copy keeps in-frame clones and lacks some. Of approximately 88,000 clones listed, approximately 91% are singletons. This material consisted of peripheral blood, taken 28 days after the second AZD1222 dose. These receptor sequences come from an adult who received the AZD1222 COVID-19 vaccine.

The V and J genes are TRBV6-5 and TRBJ1-2; TRBD1 matches at 8 bases. The CDR3 sequence is 13 residues long. In germline, CDR1 is MNHEY, CDR2 SVGAGI. V gave up 6 bases and J gave up 5 bases; unmatched junction bases: 5. The chain's CDR3 is CASSQRTGYGYTF. The CDR3 nucleotides are TGTGCCAGCAGCCAACGGACAGGGTATGGCTACACCTTC.

The rearrangement joins TRBV9 to TRBJ1-2; a weak D match, TRBD1 (6 bases). V lost 4 bases, J lost 3 bases, and 13 bases lay in between. The CDR3 spans 14 residues. Germline V gives CDR1 SGDLS, CDR2 YYNGEE. The CDR3 DNA is TGTGCCAGCAGCAATCCGACAGGAGACTATGGCTACACCTTC. Its protein is CASSNPTGDYGYTF. The full variable domain, in which reference TRBV9 and TRBJ1-2 provide the parts outside the CDR3, is DSGVTQTPKHLITATGQRVTLRCSPRSGDLSVYWYQQSLDQGLQFLIQYYNGEERAKGNILERFSAQQFPDLHSELNLSSLELGDSALYFCASSNPTGDYGYTFGSGTRLTVV.

This clone showed up just once. This chain joins TRBV5-1 and TRBJ1-1; D remains ambiguous. CDR3 length: 13 residues. V lost 1 base to trimming and J lost 1 base, with 5 bases between them. Germline CDR1 is SGHRS and CDR2 is YFSETQ. The CDR3 DNA reads as TGCGCCAGCAGCTTGAGACCGAACACTGAAGCTTTCTTT. This translates into CASSLRPNTEAFF.

The J gene is TRBJ1-4, the V gene TRBV19; D uncertain. V was shortened by 7 bases and J by 0 bases, with 9 bases between the two germline ends. There are 14 residues in the CDR3. Looked up from germline, CDR1 is LNHDA and CDR2 is SQIVND (reference sequence). CDR3 protein: CASKNPATNEKLFF. CDR3 DNA: TGTGCCAGTAAGAATCCTGCAACTAATGAAAAACTGTTTTTT.

In DNA, the CDR3 is TGCGCCAGCAGCTTGACAGGGAGCACAGATACGCAGTATTTT. Amino acid sequence: CASSLTGSTDTQYF. The rearrangement links TRBV5-1 to TRBJ2-3; D is perhaps TRBD1 (6 bases). V was trimmed by 1 base and J by 0 bases, leaving 6 bases between them. Per the germline V gene, CDR1 is SGHRS and CDR2 is YFSETQ. This CDR3 comprises 14 residues.

The V and J genes are TRBV5-1 and TRBJ1-1, with a tentative D call TRBD1 (5 bases). The CDR3 consists of 14 residues. The V end lost 2 bases, the J end lost 5 bases, and 13 bases lay between the germline ends. Germline V CDR1 and CDR2: SGHRS, YFSETQ. The CDR3 DNA reads as TGCGCCAGCAGCTTAAACCTCCAGGGTACTGAAGCTTTCTTT. It specifies CASSLNLQGTEAFF.

The J gene is TRBJ2-1, the V gene TRBV27; the D call may be TRBD1 or TRBD2 (5 bases each). The CDR3 loop spans 15 amino acids. V was trimmed by 7 bases and J by 8 bases, leaving 21 bases between them. In germline, CDR1 is MNHEY, CDR2 SMNVEV (reference sequence). The CDR3 spells CASTARGLGVDEQFF. The CDR3, as DNA: TGTGCCAGCACCGCAAGAGGGCTAGGGGTGGATGAGCAGTTCTTC.

The rearrangement joins TRBV6-6 to TRBJ2-1, with 8 bases matching TRBD2. CDR1 and CDR2 from the germline V gene are MNHNY and SVGAGI (reference sequence). J lost 0 bases, V lost 0 bases, and 1 base had no gene match. This CDR3 comprises 16 residues. The CDR3 region has the DNA TGTGCCAGCAGTTACTCGCGGGGGGTCTCCTACAATGAGCAGTTCTTC. Translation: CASSYSRGVSYNEQFF.

This chain connects TRBV12-1 to TRBJ2-5; TRBD2 was called by the table and not checked on the DNA. TRBV12-1 represents a pseudogene. CDR3 length equals 17 residues. The CDR3 protein is CASVAPRPGGREETQYF. The CDR3, as DNA: TGTGCCAGCGTCGCCCCCCGCCCCGGCGGGAGAGAGGAGACCCAGTACTTC.

The chain links TRBV18 to TRBJ2-1, with a possible D match to TRBD1 (6 bases). With 8 bases removed from V and 2 bases from J, the gap between germline ends came to 13 bases. Germline V gives CDR1 KGHSH, CDR2 LQKENI. This CDR3 spans 14 amino acids. The CDR3 coding sequence is TGTGCCAGCCTAACAGGGAAGCCCTACAATGAGCAGTTCTTC. Translating it yields CASLTGKPYNEQFF.

This clone was recorded once. V gene TRBV29-1 combines with J gene TRBJ1-2; TRBD1 aligns across 9 bases. The CDR3 sequence is 12 residues long. CDR1 and CDR2 (germline): SQVTM, ANQGSEA. V gave up 4 bases and J gave up 12 bases; unmatched junction bases: 9. The CDR3 DNA reads as TGCAGCGTTGCCAGGGGACAGGGCATGAACACCTTC. Protein: CSVARGQGMNTF.

This sequence joins TRBV2 and TRBJ2-3; 10 bases map to TRBD2. Germline CDR1 SNHLY, CDR2 FYNNEI. The CDR3 runs 15 residues. J was trimmed by 5 bases and V by 7 bases; bases with no gene match: 9. The CDR3 protein is CASKGAGGPGDTQYF. The CDR3 region has the DNA TGTGCCAGCAAGGGAGCGGGGGGGCCGGGAGATACGCAGTATTTT. The full variable domain, its missing parts supplied by reference TRBV2 and TRBJ2-3, is EPEVTQTPSHQVTQMGQEVILRCVPISNHLYFYWYRQILGQKVEFLVSFYNNEISEKSEIFDDQFSVERPDGSNFTLKIRSTKLEDSAMYFCASKGAGGPGDTQYFGPGTRLTVL.

J is TRBJ2-1 and V is TRBV11-2; D gene uncertain. This CDR3 contains 14 residues. Germline V CDR1 and CDR2: SGHAT, FQNNGV. V was shortened by 5 bases and J by 9 bases, with 17 bases between the two germline ends. The CDR3 region is CASSPRRSSSEQFF. The CDR3 nucleotides read TGTGCCAGCAGCCCCCGTCGGAGCAGCAGTGAGCAGTTCTTC.

The chain combines TRBV5-6 with TRBJ2-1; 8 positions match TRBD2. The CDR3 has 15 amino acids. J was trimmed by 6 bases and V by 0 bases; bases with no gene match: 5. The germline V gene has CDR1 SGHDT and CDR2 YYEEEE. The CDR3 is CASSLAGGLLNEQFF. The CDR3 DNA sequence: TGTGCCAGCAGCTTGGCGGGGGGGCTACTCAATGAGCAGTTCTTC.

The rearrangement joins TRBV19 to TRBJ2-2; TRBD1 agrees at 8 bases. The CDR3 runs to 16 residues. Per the germline V gene, CDR1 is LNHDA and CDR2 is SQIVND (reference sequence). The junction had 4 bases not matched to a gene; V was cut back by 4 bases and J by 0 bases. CDR3 amino acids: CASSTGQEANTGELFF. The CDR3 DNA reads TGTGCCAGTAGTACGGGACAGGAGGCGAACACCGGGGAGCTGTTTTTT.

The chain has TRBV5-1 and TRBJ2-2, with D unclear. Germline V gene lookup returns CDR1 SGHRS and CDR2 YFSETQ. The CDR3 covers 15 residues. V was shortened by 0 bases and J by 2 bases, with 8 bases between the two germline ends. Here the CDR3 reads CASSLDVANTGELFF. Here the CDR3 DNA reads TGCGCCAGCAGCTTGGATGTAGCAAACACCGGGGAGCTGTTTTTT.

The rearrangement links TRBV19 to TRBJ1-2; D might be TRBD1 (6 bases). Trimming took 6 bases from V and 8 from J, leaving 16 bases between them. The CDR3 totals 13 residues. Germline V gene lookup returns CDR1 LNHDA and CDR2 SQIVND (reference sequence). Written as DNA, the CDR3 is TGTGCCAGTAGCCCGACAGGCCGCCCGGGCTACACCTTC. Translating gives CASSPTGRPGYTF.

The chain recombines TRBV19 with TRBJ1-5; 8 nucleotides match TRBD1. V was clipped by 6 bases and J by 4 bases; unmatched bases: 14. From germline, CDR1 is LNHDA and CDR2 SQIVND (reference sequence). The CDR3 is 17 amino acids. The DNA for the CDR3 is TGTGCCAGTAGATCGGGTAGGGCCAGGGGGCATAATCAGCCCCAGCATTTT. It specifies CASRSGRARGHNQPQHF. Based on the CDR3 plus reference TRBV19 and TRBJ1-5, the full variable domain is DGGITQSPKYLFRKEGQNVTLSCEQNLNHDAMYWYRQDPGQGLRLIYYSQIVNDFQKGDIAEGYSVSREKKESFPLTVTSAQKNPTAFYLCASRSGRARGHNQPQHFGDGTRLSIL.

V and J are TRBV2 and TRBJ1-2; D not resolved. Per germline, CDR1 SNHLY and CDR2 FYNNEI. The CDR3 is 11 amino acids. Trimming stripped 7 bases from V and 6 bases from J, with 9 bases between. The CDR3 here is CASTRNDGYTF. CDR3 in DNA: TGTGCCAGCACCAGGAACGATGGCTACACCTTC.

The V call is TRBV7-9, the J call TRBJ1-3; unclear D gene. There are 16 residues in the CDR3. Germline V CDR1 and CDR2: SEHNR, FQNEAQ (reference sequence). V was shortened by 5 bases and J by 0 bases, with 14 bases between the two germline ends. CDR3 loop: CASSRPEFRSGNTIYF. The CDR3 DNA sequence: TGTGCCAGCAGCCGACCCGAGTTTCGCTCTGGAAACACCATATATTTT. The full variable domain, rest sourced from reference TRBV7-9 and TRBJ1-3, is DTGVSQNPRHKITKRGQNVTFRCDPISEHNRLYWYRQTLGQGPEFLTYFQNEAQLEKSRLLSDRFSAERPKGSFSTLEIQRTEQGDSAMYLCASSRPEFRSGNTIYFGEGSWLTVV.

This chain connects TRBV30 to TRBJ1-1; D is uncertain. The V and J ends lost 7 bases and 1 base respectively, with 13 bases between them. The CDR3 loop spans 13 amino acids. Germline CDR1 GTSNPN, CDR2 SVGIG (reference sequence). The CDR3 DNA reads TGTGCCTCCACACGGAGGGCGAACACTGAAGCTTTCTTT. It encodes CASTRRANTEAFF.

The V and J genes are TRBV27 and TRBJ2-2; D might be TRBD1 (5 bases). Germline V gives CDR1 MNHEY, CDR2 SMNVEV (reference sequence). The CDR3 has 14 residues. V lost 2 bases and J lost 6, with 10 bases in between. The CDR3 bases are TGTGCCAGCAGTTTACAAGACAGTTCCGGGGAGCTGTTTTTT. Translated: CASSLQDSSGELFF.

The J gene is TRBJ1-3, the V gene TRBV5-1; D is ambiguous. With 0 bases removed from V and 0 bases from J, the gap between germline ends came to 7 bases. In germline, CDR1 is SGHRS, CDR2 YFSETQ. The CDR3 totals 15 residues. The CDR3 sequence is CASSLGGYSGNTIYF. The CDR3 DNA reads TGCGCCAGCAGCTTGGGGGGTTACTCTGGAAACACCATATATTTT.

The rearrangement joins TRBV6-5 to TRBJ1-1, with D uncertain. The CDR3 has 13 amino acids. Trimming removed 6 bases from V and 7 bases from J, with 15 bases in between. CDR1 and CDR2 (germline): MNHEY, SVGAGI. The chain's CDR3 is CASRTGIDHEAFF. The CDR3 DNA is TGTGCCAGCAGGACGGGAATTGACCATGAAGCTTTCTTT.

The genes are TRBV7-6 and TRBJ2-2; 9 nucleotides match TRBD1. The germline V gene encodes CDR1 SGHVS and CDR2 FNYEAQ. This CDR3 has 15 residues. Trimming took 5 bases from V and 4 from J; bases not matched to a gene: 5. CDR3 in amino acids: CASSLGQGSTGELFF. The DNA of the CDR3 is TGTGCCAGCAGCCTGGGACAGGGAAGCACCGGGGAGCTGTTTTTT.

The chain joins TRBV12-3 or TRBV12-4 to TRBJ1-5; D unclear. The V and J ends lost 4 bases and 9 bases respectively, with 10 bases between them. CDR3 length: 12 residues. Written as DNA, the CDR3 is TGTGCCAGCAGTTACAGCATGGGGCCCCAGCATTTT. It encodes CASSYSMGPQHF.

The V and J genes are TRBV27 and TRBJ2-3; TRBD2 matches 9 bases. With 5 bases clipped from V and 4 bases from J, the junction kept 7 bases outside the gene matches. The CDR3 sequence is 15 residues long. Germline CDR1 and CDR2: MNHEY and SMNVEV (reference sequence). CDR3 sequence reads: CASSLAGYKADTQYF. The CDR3 DNA reads as TGTGCCAGCAGTCTAGCGGGGTACAAAGCAGATACGCAGTATTTT.

The V call is TRBV7-9, the J call TRBJ1-6; the match to TRBD1 covers 8 bases. Unmatched junction bases numbered 7, after V lost 5 bases and J lost 7 bases. The germline gives CDR1 SEHNR, CDR2 FQNEAQ (reference sequence). The CDR3 extends over 15 amino acids. The CDR3 DNA reads TGTGCCAGCAGCCACCGGCGGGACAGGAATTCACCCCTCCACTTT. As protein: CASSHRRDRNSPLHF. The entire variable domain, with the rest obtained from reference TRBV7-9 and TRBJ1-6, is as follows: DTGVSQNPRHKITKRGQNVTFRCDPISEHNRLYWYRQTLGQGPEFLTYFQNEAQLEKSRLLSDRFSAERPKGSFSTLEIQRTEQGDSAMYLCASSHRRDRNSPLHFGNGTRLTVT.

In its sample, this clone was seen once. The V call is TRBV7-9, the J call TRBJ2-1, with D possibly being TRBD1 (6 bases). Between the trimmed V and J ends, which lost 7 bases and 0 bases, there was a span of 13 bases. The germline V gene has CDR1 SEHNR and CDR2 FQNEAQ (reference sequence). The CDR3 extends over 15 amino acids. The CDR3 spells CASMVGASSYNEQFF. The CDR3 bases are TGTGCCAGCATGGTGGGGGCGAGCTCCTACAATGAGCAGTTCTTC.